The 3 T cell receptor beta chains reported below all come from one sample, sequenced in a study of PD-L1 blockade in urothelial cancer. Profiling relied on immunoSEQ multiplex PCR, and the TCRdb table lists in-frame clones only, not all of them. The sample has 15,000 to 20,000 clones, about 91% seen once. Indicated time point: pretreatment peripheral blood. The material was PBMCs, obtained around atezolizumab (anti-PD-L1) treatment. The receptors come from a man in his sixties or seventies with urothelial cancer.

This clone was detected only once. Sequence at one end of the junction differs from germline and may be a read error. The chain carries TRBV6-1 and TRBJ1-1, with D tentatively TRBD1 (5 bases). The CDR3 loop spans 16 amino acids. From germline, CDR1 is MNHNS and CDR2 SASEGT. The CDR3 bases are TGTGCCAGCAGCGAAGCCAGGGCACTGGGGAACACTGAAGCTTTCTTT. It encodes CASSEARALGNTEAFF.

The V gene is TRBV27, the J gene TRBJ2-7; 8 bases agree with TRBD1. This CDR3 is built from 15 residues. Losses at the gene ends were 8 bases for V and 3 bases for J; bases not matched to a gene: 12. CDR1 MNHEY and CDR2 SMNVEV come from the germline V gene (reference sequence). CDR3: CASSRPGQAFYEQYF. For the CDR3, the DNA is TGTGCCAGCTCCCGACCGGGACAGGCCTTCTACGAGCAGTACTTC.

This clone was seen a handful of times. This chain links TRBV28 with TRBJ1-1, with TRBD1 matching over 9 bases. This CDR3 contains 16 residues. V was pared by 6 bases and J by 1 base, with 9 bases of the junction left unmatched. Germline-derived CDR1 and CDR2 are MDHEN and SYDVKM. DNA for the CDR3: TGTGCCAGCAGCAAGGACACAGGGGGCGGGAACACTGAAGCTTTCTTT. Amino acids: CASSKDTGGGNTEAFF.